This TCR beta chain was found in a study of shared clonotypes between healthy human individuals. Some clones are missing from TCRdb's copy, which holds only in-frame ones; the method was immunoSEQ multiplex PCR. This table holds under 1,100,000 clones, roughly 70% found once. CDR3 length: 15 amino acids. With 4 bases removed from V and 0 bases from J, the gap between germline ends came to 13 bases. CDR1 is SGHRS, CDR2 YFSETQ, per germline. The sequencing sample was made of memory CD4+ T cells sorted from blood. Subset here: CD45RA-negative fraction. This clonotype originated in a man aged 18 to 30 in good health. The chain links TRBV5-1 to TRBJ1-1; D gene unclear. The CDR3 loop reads CASSGSAQMNTEAFF. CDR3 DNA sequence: TGCGCCAGCAGCGGGAGTGCACAGATGAACACTGAAGCTTTCTTT. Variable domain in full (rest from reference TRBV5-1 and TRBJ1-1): KAGVTQTPRYLIKTRGQQVTLSCSPISGHRSVSWYQQTPGQGLQFLFEYFSETQRNKGNFPGRFSGRQFSNSRSEMNVSTLELGDSALYLCASSGSAQMNTEAFFGQGTRLTVV.